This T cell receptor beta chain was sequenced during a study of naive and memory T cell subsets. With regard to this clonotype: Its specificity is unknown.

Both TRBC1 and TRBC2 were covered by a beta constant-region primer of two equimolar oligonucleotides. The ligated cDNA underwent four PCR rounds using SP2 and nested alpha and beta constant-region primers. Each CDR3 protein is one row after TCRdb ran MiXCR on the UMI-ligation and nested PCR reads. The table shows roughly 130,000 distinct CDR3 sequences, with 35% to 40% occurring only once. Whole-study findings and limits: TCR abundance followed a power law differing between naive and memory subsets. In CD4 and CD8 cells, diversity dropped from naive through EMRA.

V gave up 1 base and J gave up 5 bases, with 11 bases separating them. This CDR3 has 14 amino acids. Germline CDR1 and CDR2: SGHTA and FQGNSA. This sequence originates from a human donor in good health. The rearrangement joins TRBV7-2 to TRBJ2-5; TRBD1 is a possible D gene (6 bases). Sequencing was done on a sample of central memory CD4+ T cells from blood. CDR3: CASSLGAGEETQYF. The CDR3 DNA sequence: TGTGCCAGCAGCTTAGGGGCAGGGGAGGAGACCCAGTACTTC.